Below are 12 T cell receptor beta chains sequenced from a single sample in a study of post-analysis software for immune sequencing data. General study results and limits: Roughly five TRBV segments appeared more often in patients than in controls, and TRBV5-6, TRBV5-1 and TRBV20-1 were among these.

No antigen has been identified for these receptors. Unique molecular identifiers were carried by the TCR beta cDNA libraries. TCRdb analysed the PCR reads with MiXCR anew, one entry per CDR3 protein. The repertoire has approximately 350,000 distinct CDR3 sequences, roughly 36% of them found once; the top ten carry 13%. Specimen: blood. These receptors were collected from a girl between 5 and 17 years old with multiple sclerosis.

The V call is TRBV9, the J call TRBJ2-1; 11 bases fit TRBD2. Per the germline V gene, CDR1 is SGDLS and CDR2 is YYNGEE. V shed 0 bases and J 4 bases; nucleotides not matched to a gene: 3. This CDR3 spans 16 amino acids. The CDR3 spells CASSVEASGGYNEQFF. CDR3 bases: TGTGCCAGCAGCGTAGAGGCTAGCGGGGGGTACAATGAGCAGTTCTTC.

Only one count was recorded for this clonotype. The conserved closing phenylalanine or tryptophan is absent in this CDR3, likely reflecting a read error. This chain connects TRBV11-3 to TRBJ2-1, with TRBD1 matching 8 bases. The CDR3 is 14 amino acids. The V and J ends lost 5 bases and 8 bases, in that order; junction bases with no gene match: 8. The V gene's germline CDR1 is SGHNT and CDR2 YENEEA. The CDR3 DNA sequence: TGTGCCAGCAGCCCTAACGACAGGGGCGATGAGCAGTTCTCC. Translated, it gives CASSPNDRGDEQFS.

The CDR3 DNA reads as TGCGCCAGCAGCCAAGGGGCGAGGCTGGGGATGTACGAGCAGTACTTC. This encodes CASSQGARLGMYEQYF. This chain joins TRBV4-1 and TRBJ2-7; D not certain. The V gene's germline CDR1 is MGHRA and CDR2 YSYEKL. This CDR3 contains 16 residues. Trimming took off 1 base at V and 4 bases at J, with 17 bases between the two ends.

This clonotype came up a few times. The chain joins TRBV3-1 to TRBJ2-5, with D unresolved. The germline V gene encodes CDR1 LGHDT and CDR2 YNNKEL (reference sequence). Trimming shortened V by 4 bases and J by 4 bases, and 10 bases separated the two germline ends. The CDR3 extends over 13 amino acids. The CDR3 DNA sequence: TGTGCCAGCAGCCGCCGATCAGGAGAGACCCAGTACTTC. Its protein product is CASSRRSGETQYF.

The genes are TRBV12-3 or TRBV12-4 and TRBJ1-2, with a weak D call TRBD1 (5 bases). Trimming stripped 7 bases from V and 5 bases from J, with 23 bases between. The CDR3 totals 16 residues. The DNA for the CDR3 is TGTGCCAGCACCCTAAGCGAGGGAGGGACTGGGTATGGCTACACCTTC. Translation: CASTLSEGGTGYGYTF.

This clonotype has more than one count but fewer than ten. The chain combines TRBV20-1 with TRBJ2-7; maybe TRBD1 (6 bases). Per germline, CDR1 DFQATT and CDR2 SNEGSKA (reference sequence). The V end was cut by 7 bases, the J end by 5 bases, with 18 bases between. The length of the CDR3 is 13 residues. The CDR3 DNA reads TGCAGTGTTCGGGACATTCGTTCCAACGAGCAGTACTTC. Its translation is CSVRDIRSNEQYF.

This clonotype was found many times. J is TRBJ2-4 and V is TRBV11-3; no clear D. Germline V gene lookup returns CDR1 SGHNT and CDR2 YENEEA. V shed 1 base and J shed 0 bases, with 13 bases lying between them. The CDR3 is 17 residues long. DNA of the CDR3: TGTGCCAGCAGCTTAGGACTCTCGACGGTAGCCAAAAACATTCAGTACTTC. Its translation is CASSLGLSTVAKNIQYF.

A few counts support this clonotype. The chain links TRBV12-3 or TRBV12-4 to TRBJ1-1, with D uncertain. The CDR3 extends over 13 amino acids. Trimming took 3 bases from V and 3 from J, leaving 8 bases between them. CDR3 loop: CASSFDPDTEAFF. Written as DNA, the CDR3 is TGTGCCAGCAGTTTCGATCCAGACACTGAAGCTTTCTTT.

The genes are TRBV3-1 and TRBJ1-2; the D gene is possibly TRBD1 (5 bases). Trimming pared 3 bases from V and 4 bases from J, leaving 15 bases between. The CDR3 is 15 amino acids. CDR1 LGHDT and CDR2 YNNKEL come from the germline V gene (reference sequence). The CDR3 is CASSHRRQPLYGYTF. The CDR3 coding sequence is TGTGCCAGCAGCCACAGACGACAGCCTCTCTATGGCTACACCTTC.

The chain couples TRBV6-5 to TRBJ2-2; D may be TRBD2 (6 bases). The CDR3 totals 15 residues. Trimming removed 5 bases from V and 4 bases from J, with 14 bases in between. Per germline, CDR1 MNHEY and CDR2 SVGAGI. The CDR3: CASSRGWGVTGELFF. For the CDR3, the DNA is TGTGCCAGCAGTCGGGGATGGGGGGTCACCGGGGAGCTGTTTTTT.

This rearrangement joins TRBV12-3 or TRBV12-4 to TRBJ2-1; maybe TRBD1 (5 bases). The CDR3 contains 17 residues. V was clipped by 1 base and J by 6 bases, with 19 bases between them. The CDR3 DNA is TGTGCCAGCAGTTTAGTCAGGGTCGGGCGAAAGACCAATGAGCAGTTCTTC. Amino acids: CASSLVRVGRKTNEQFF.

The chain carries TRBV18 and TRBJ1-5; D unclear. The CDR3 has 15 residues. V lost 5 bases to trimming and J lost 0 bases, with 11 bases between them. Germline V CDR1 and CDR2: KGHSH, LQKENI. CDR3 in DNA: TGTGCCAGCTCAGATCAGGAGACTAGCAATCAGCCCCAGCATTTT. It specifies CASSDQETSNQPQHF.